Presented here are 27 T cell receptor beta chains from one specimen sequenced in a study of shared clonotypes between healthy human individuals. Generated by immunoSEQ multiplex PCR, the TCRdb table keeps only in-frame clones and is missing some. The sample shows over 400,000 clones, approximately 84% of them seen only once. Source material: PBMCs. The receptors originated from a woman in her forties in good health. Some clones in this sample may be carry-over from other donors' samples.

This clone was found once. A far larger clone differs by one base, so this is likely a read error. The chain carries TRBV4-2 and TRBJ2-7; TRBD2 aligns across 7 bases. This CDR3 comprises 16 residues. CDR1 is LGHNA, CDR2 YNFKEQ, per germline. The CDR3 DNA sequence: TGTGCCAGCAGCCAAGAAATGGGAGGGGCCTCCCACGAGCAGTACTTC. It specifies CASSQEMGGASHEQYF.

The chain couples TRBV11-2 to TRBJ1-4; D remains ambiguous. Per the germline V gene, CDR1 is SGHAT and CDR2 is FQNNGV. The CDR3 is made up of 12 amino acids. V lost 2 bases to trimming and J lost 8 bases, with 6 bases between them. The CDR3 bases are TGTGCCAGCAGCTTAAATAAAGAAAAACTGTTTTTT. It translates to CASSLNKEKLFF.

The chain employs TRBV5-4 and TRBJ1-2; D is unclear. Per the germline V gene, CDR1 is SGHNT and CDR2 is YYREEE (reference sequence). This CDR3 has 11 amino acids. V lost 4 bases, J lost 3 bases, and 4 bases lay in between. CDR3 sequence: CASSTHYGYTF. CDR3 coding DNA: TGTGCCAGCAGCACTCACTATGGCTACACCTTC.

On this clone itself: This is likely an artifact of a read error, given a far larger clone one base away. Other nucleotide sequences from this sample produce the same CDR3. V and J are TRBV7-2 and TRBJ1-2, with TRBD1 matching over 7 bases. The germline gives CDR1 SGHTA, CDR2 FQGNSA. This CDR3 region has 13 residues. CDR3 DNA sequence: TGCGCCAGCAGCCCCGAGACAGGGCTTGGCTACACCTTC. The encoded protein is CASSPETGLGYTF. The full variable domain, with the rest looked up from reference TRBV7-2 and TRBJ1-2, is GAGVSQSPSNKVTEKGKDVELRCDPISGHTALYWYRQSLGQGLEFLIYFQGNSAPDKSGLPSDRFSAERTGGSVSTLTIQRTQQEDSAVYLCASSPETGLGYTFGSGTRLTVV.

The chain couples TRBV5-1 to TRBJ2-7, with D perhaps assigned TRBD1 or TRBD2 (7 bases each). Germline V CDR1 and CDR2: SGHRS, YFSETQ. The length of the CDR3 is 14 residues. Trimming left V 3 bases short and J 1 base short, with 11 bases between. For the CDR3, the DNA is TGCGCCAGCAGCTCCCAGGGGGGGTCCTACGAGCAGTACTTC. This encodes CASSSQGGSYEQYF.

A note on this clone: This sequence is one base from a far larger clone and is likely a read error. V usage is TRBV9 and J usage is TRBJ1-5, with D perhaps TRBD1 (5 bases). Germline V gene lookup returns CDR1 SGDLS and CDR2 YYNGEE. This CDR3 spans 13 amino acids. DNA for the CDR3: TGTGCCAGCAGCGTGGGGGTGGATCAGCCCCGGCATTTT. This gives the protein CASSVGVDQPRHF.

J is TRBJ1-5 and V is TRBV7-3; the D is unclear. The germline gives CDR1 SGHTA, CDR2 FQGTGA. V was cut by 5 bases and J by 0 bases, with 8 bases left in between. The CDR3 loop spans 14 amino acids. CDR3 sequence (DNA): TGTGCCAGCAGCCCGATACATAGCAATCAGCCCCAGCATTTT. Its protein product is CASSPIHSNQPQHF.

This clone showed up many times. The same CDR3 is also encoded by other DNA sequences in this sample. The chain has TRBV28 and TRBJ1-5, with D uncertain. The CDR3 spans 12 residues. Trimming took off 5 bases at V and 6 bases at J, with 8 bases between the two ends. Germline V gene lookup returns CDR1 MDHEN and CDR2 SYDVKM. The CDR3 here is CASSPAGQPQHF. In DNA, the CDR3 is TGTGCCAGCAGTCCGGCCGGTCAGCCCCAGCATTTT.

As for this clone: It is likely a read error: a sequence one base away is far more abundant. Other DNA sequences in the sample encode the same CDR3. The gene calls are TRBV5-8 and TRBJ2-1; D unresolved. V lost 1 base and J lost 5, with 13 bases in between. Germline CDR1 SGHTS, CDR2 YDEGEE. CDR3 length: 15 amino acids. In DNA form, the CDR3 reads TGTGCCAGCAGCTTGATAGGAGTAACAAACAATGAGCAGTTCTTC. Its translation: CASSLIGVTNNEQFF.

This chain uses TRBV6-4 with TRBJ2-3; 10 bases line up with TRBD2. Per the germline V gene, CDR1 is MRHNA and CDR2 is SNTAGT. The CDR3 has 15 residues. Trimming cost V 3 bases and J 2 bases; bases outside gene matches: 2. CDR3 region: CASSELAGTTDTQYF. The CDR3 region has the DNA TGTGCCAGCAGTGAACTAGCGGGAACCACAGATACGCAGTATTTT.

V gene TRBV5-6 combines with J gene TRBJ1-2; D not resolved. V was cut by 2 bases and J by 2 bases, with 4 bases left in between. CDR1 SGHDT and CDR2 YYEEEE come from the germline V gene. The CDR3 is 12 residues long. The CDR3 region is CASSFTNYGYTF. CDR3 sequence (DNA): TGTGCCAGCAGCTTTACGAACTATGGCTACACCTTC.

This clone was counted once. A far larger clone lies a single base away; this is likely a read error. Other DNA sequences in the sample encode the same CDR3. The V and J genes are TRBV5-6 and TRBJ1-3; D call uncertain. Trimming cost V 4 bases and J 4 bases, with 12 bases left between them. CDR3 length equals 14 residues. Germline lookup yields CDR1 SGHDT and CDR2 YYEEEE. The CDR3 here is CASSRTQTGNTIYF. The CDR3 coding sequence is TGTGCCAGCAGCCGGACCCAGACGGGAAACACCATATATTTT.

V and J are TRBV4-1 and TRBJ2-1; 14 bases map to TRBD2. This CDR3 region has 18 residues. V shed 1 base and J 8 bases; nucleotides not matched to a gene: 10. Germline CDR1 and CDR2: MGHRA and YSYEKL. This CDR3 is CASSQVSGLAGVWDEQFF. The DNA of the CDR3 is TGCGCCAGCAGCCAAGTTTCGGGACTAGCGGGAGTTTGGGATGAGCAGTTCTTC.

This clone was picked up one time. The chain is built from TRBV7-8 and TRBJ1-2, with D uncertain. There are 13 residues in the CDR3. Germline values: CDR1 SGHVS, CDR2 FQNEAQ. Trimming stripped 5 bases from V and 3 bases from J, with 10 bases between. The DNA of the CDR3 is TGTGCCAGCAGCCCCCGGGAGGACTATGGCTACACCTTC. Translating gives CASSPREDYGYTF.

The gene calls are TRBV6-6 and TRBJ1-1; D gene unclear. The CDR3 spans 13 residues. Trimming took 7 bases from V and 1 from J, leaving 10 bases between them. CDR1 MNHNY and CDR2 SVGAGI come from the germline V gene (reference sequence). CDR3 loop: CASIPPGNTEAFF. CDR3 coding DNA: TGTGCCAGCATCCCCCCGGGGAACACTGAAGCTTTCTTT.

This chain joins TRBV18 and TRBJ1-5; 8 positions match TRBD1. The CDR3 is 14 residues long. V shed 4 bases and J 5 bases; nucleotides not matched to a gene: 4. The germline gives CDR1 KGHSH, CDR2 LQKENI. CDR3 region: CASSRQGAHQPQHF. The CDR3 region has the DNA TGTGCCAGCTCACGCCAGGGGGCTCATCAGCCCCAGCATTTT.

This clone was detected a few times. This likely reflects a read error, since a far larger clone is one base away. The same CDR3 is also encoded by other DNA sequences in this sample. The chain is built from TRBV6-6 and TRBJ1-2, with D possibly matching TRBD1 (5 bases). The germline V gene has CDR1 MNHNY and CDR2 SVGAGI (reference sequence). CDR3 length: 12 residues. The CDR3 region has the DNA TGTGCCAGCAGTTACCCGGACCGGGGCTACACATTC. Its translation is CASSYPDRGYTF.

Comment on this clone: Given a far larger clone just one base away, this is likely a sequencing read error. The genes are TRBV30 and TRBJ2-7; TRBD1 matches at 8 bases. Unmatched junction bases numbered 12, after V lost 5 bases and J lost 0 bases. This CDR3 comprises 16 residues. Germline CDR1 GTSNPN, CDR2 SVGIG (reference sequence). CDR3 DNA sequence: TGTGCCTGGGGTGCCTTGACAGGGGTCTACTCCTACGAGCAGTACTTC. Its translation: CAWGALTGVYSYEQYF.

About this clone: It differs at one base from a far larger clone, so likely a read error. The CDR3 DNA is TGTGCCAGCAGCTTGACAGTGGGCTTGGGCACTGAAGCTTTCTTT. Amino acid sequence: CASSLTVGLGTEAFF. The rearrangement links TRBV5-4 to TRBJ1-1; D uncertain. V dropped 1 base and J dropped 4 bases, with 14 bases sitting between them. The CDR3 is made up of 15 amino acids. CDR1 and CDR2 from the germline V gene are SGHNT and YYREEE (reference sequence).

The gene calls are TRBV2 and TRBJ2-2; TRBD2 matches 14 bases. Germline V lookup: CDR1 SNHLY, CDR2 FYNNEI. This CDR3 contains 14 residues. V was clipped by 8 bases and J by 6 bases; unmatched bases: 2. CDR3 protein: CASSGLAGAGELFF. The CDR3 coding sequence is TGTGCCAGCTCGGGACTAGCGGGAGCCGGGGAGCTGTTTTTT.

The chain uses TRBV28 and TRBJ1-4; the D is unclear. The CDR3 runs 12 residues. V dropped 4 bases and J dropped 6 bases, with 6 bases sitting between them. CDR1 is MDHEN, CDR2 SYDVKM, per germline. The CDR3 sequence is CASSSQDEKLFF. DNA of the CDR3: TGTGCCAGCAGTTCCCAGGATGAAAAACTGTTTTTT.

The chain carries TRBV7-2 and TRBJ2-2; TRBD1 aligns across 7 bases. The junction had 6 bases not matched to a gene; V was cut back by 1 base and J by 7 bases. Germline V gene sequence: CDR1 SGHTA, CDR2 FQGNSA. The CDR3 spans 15 residues. CDR3 protein: CASSLGQGWDGELFF. CDR3 DNA: TGTGCCAGCAGCTTAGGACAGGGTTGGGACGGGGAGCTGTTTTTT.

In the case of this clone: Other DNA variants within this sample encode the same CDR3. The chain is built from TRBV27 and TRBJ1-1; 11 bases agree with TRBD1. This CDR3 has 14 amino acids. The V gene end was trimmed by 3 bases and the J gene end by 5 bases; junction bases not matched to a gene: 2. CDR1 MNHEY and CDR2 SMNVEV come from the germline V gene (reference sequence). The CDR3 reads CASSLDRGRTEAFF. In DNA, the CDR3 is TGTGCCAGCAGTTTGGACAGGGGGCGGACTGAAGCTTTCTTT.

The chain joins TRBV12-5 to TRBJ2-1; TRBD2 agrees at 11 bases. V dropped 2 bases and J dropped 5; count of bases not matched to a gene: 5. The V gene's germline CDR1 is LGHNT and CDR2 FRNRAP. The CDR3 loop spans 16 amino acids. The CDR3 nucleotides are TGTGCTAGTGGTTTGAGCAGACTAGCGGGAAACAATGAGCAGTTCTTC. This sequence encodes CASGLSRLAGNNEQFF.

This clone showed up just a few times. CDR3 in DNA: TGCAGCGTCCCGACACTTTCCTCCTACAATGAGCAGTTCTTC. Its protein product is CSVPTLSSYNEQFF. This sequence joins TRBV29-1 and TRBJ2-1; D not resolved. Trimming pared 6 bases from V and 0 bases from J, leaving 12 bases between. This CDR3 has 14 amino acids. Germline V lookup: CDR1 SQVTM, CDR2 ANQGSEA.

This clone was seen only once. With a far larger clone one base away, a read error is the likely cause. The genes are TRBV4-3 and TRBJ1-5; D gene ambiguous. The J call may be wrong; the DNA end is better matched by TRBJ2-3. The germline CDR1 and CDR2 sequences are LGHNA and YSLEER. CDR3 length equals 14 residues. CDR3 in amino acids: CASSPQISNQPQYF. CDR3 nucleotides: TGCGCCAGCAGCCCCCAGATTAGCAATCAGCCCCAGTATTTT.

The V gene is TRBV7-7, the J gene TRBJ2-1; D might be TRBD2 (6 bases). This CDR3 has 14 residues. The germline gives CDR1 SSHAT, CDR2 FNYEAQ (reference sequence). The V gene lost 2 bases and the J gene lost 10 bases, with 15 bases spanning the gap. CDR3 nucleotides: TGTGCCAGCAGCTTACTAGGCGGGATAGAGGAGCAGTTCTTC. Its translation is CASSLLGGIEEQFF.